This record looks at one TCR beta chain sequence and its context. Its antigen is still unknown. These data come from a study of cytomegalovirus exposure and HLA in healthy donors. Study-wide points: Later on, a genetic analysis was performed. It linked a missense variant in DCLRE1C with V- and J-gene trimming of TCR beta. Later on, analysis showed that most CMV-associated TCR beta chains appeared to be HLA-restricted. It is likely that the observed cluster of highly shared sequence variants was a sequencing artifact.

Trimming at V came to 5 bases and at J to 4 bases, leaving 6 bases not matched to a gene. CDR3 length: 16 residues. Germline V gene data show CDR1 as SEHNR and CDR2 as FQNEAQ (reference sequence). The primer mix had 60 Vbeta and 13 Jbeta primers. Measured with immunoSEQ multiplex PCR; TCRdb has only the in-frame clones, and not every one. The sample carries about 110,000 clones, approximately 70% recorded once. This TCR was recovered from a man aged 40-55 years in good health and CMV-seropositive. The chain couples TRBV7-9 to TRBJ2-5; TRBD2 agrees at 14 bases. The specimen sequenced was PBMCs. This CDR3 is CASSPGLAGDGETQYF. In DNA form, the CDR3 reads TGTGCCAGCAGCCCGGGACTAGCGGGAGACGGAGAGACCCAGTACTTC.